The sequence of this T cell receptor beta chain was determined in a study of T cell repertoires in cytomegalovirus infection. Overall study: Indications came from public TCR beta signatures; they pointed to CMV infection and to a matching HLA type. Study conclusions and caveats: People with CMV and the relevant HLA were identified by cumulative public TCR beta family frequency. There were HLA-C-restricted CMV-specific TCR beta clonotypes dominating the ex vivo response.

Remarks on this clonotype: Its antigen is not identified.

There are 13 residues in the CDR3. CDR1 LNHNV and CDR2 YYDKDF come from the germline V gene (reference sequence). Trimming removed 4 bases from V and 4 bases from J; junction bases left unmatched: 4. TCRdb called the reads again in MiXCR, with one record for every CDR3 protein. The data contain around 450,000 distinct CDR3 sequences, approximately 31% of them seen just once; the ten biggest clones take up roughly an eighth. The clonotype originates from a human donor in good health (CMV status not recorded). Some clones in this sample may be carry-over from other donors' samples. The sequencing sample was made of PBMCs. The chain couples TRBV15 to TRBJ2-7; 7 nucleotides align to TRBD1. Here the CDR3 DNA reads TGTGCCACCAGCATAGACAGGGAGTACGAGCAGTACTTC. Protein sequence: CATSIDREYEQYF. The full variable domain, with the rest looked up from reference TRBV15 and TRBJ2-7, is DAMVIQNPRYQVTQFGKPVTLSCSQTLNHNVMYWYQQKSSQAPKLLFHYYDKDFNNEADTPDNFQSRRPNTSFCFLDIRSPGLGDTAMYLCATSIDREYEQYFGPGTRLTVT.